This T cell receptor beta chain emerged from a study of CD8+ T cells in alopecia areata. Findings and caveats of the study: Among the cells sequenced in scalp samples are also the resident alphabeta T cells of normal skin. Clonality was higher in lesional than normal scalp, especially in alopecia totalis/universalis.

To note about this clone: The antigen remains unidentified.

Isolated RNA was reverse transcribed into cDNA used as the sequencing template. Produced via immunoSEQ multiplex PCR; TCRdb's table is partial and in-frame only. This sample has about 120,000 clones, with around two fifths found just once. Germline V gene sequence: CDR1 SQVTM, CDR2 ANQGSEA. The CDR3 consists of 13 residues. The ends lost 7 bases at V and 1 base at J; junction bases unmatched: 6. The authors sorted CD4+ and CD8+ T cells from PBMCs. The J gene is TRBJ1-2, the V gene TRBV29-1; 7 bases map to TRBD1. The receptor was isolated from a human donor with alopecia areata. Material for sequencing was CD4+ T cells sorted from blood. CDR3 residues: CSGRDSFNYGYTF. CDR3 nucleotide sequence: TGCAGCGGCCGGGACAGCTTTAACTATGGCTACACCTTC. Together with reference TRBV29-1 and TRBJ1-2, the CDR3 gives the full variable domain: SAVISQKPSRDICQRGTSLTIQCQVDSQVTMMFWYRQQPGQSLTLIATANQGSEATYESGFVIDKFPISRPNLTFSTLTVSNMSPEDSSIYLCSGRDSFNYGYTFGSGTRLTVV.